This T cell receptor beta chain is drawn from a study of identifying expanded T cells in peripheral blood. General study points: Variance in clone template counts between approximately two-week samples significantly increased with total template count across all healthy donors.

This clone was seen only once. The antigen remains undetermined. CDR3 length: 17 amino acids. Trimming removed 0 bases from V and 1 base from J; junction bases left unmatched: 0. CDR1 and CDR2 (germline): SGHNT, YYREEE (reference sequence). Some clones are missing from TCRdb's copy, which holds only in-frame ones; the method was immunoSEQ multiplex PCR. The sample has about 100,000 clones; 80% to 90% are singletons. Material for sequencing was blood. The sequence was collected from a person between 18 and 75 years old in good health. The J gene is TRBJ2-3, the V gene TRBV5-4; 15 bases align to TRBD2. The CDR3 sequence is CASSLGTSGRGTDTQYF. The DNA for the CDR3 is TGTGCCAGCAGCTTGGGGACTAGCGGGAGGGGCACAGATACGCAGTATTTT.